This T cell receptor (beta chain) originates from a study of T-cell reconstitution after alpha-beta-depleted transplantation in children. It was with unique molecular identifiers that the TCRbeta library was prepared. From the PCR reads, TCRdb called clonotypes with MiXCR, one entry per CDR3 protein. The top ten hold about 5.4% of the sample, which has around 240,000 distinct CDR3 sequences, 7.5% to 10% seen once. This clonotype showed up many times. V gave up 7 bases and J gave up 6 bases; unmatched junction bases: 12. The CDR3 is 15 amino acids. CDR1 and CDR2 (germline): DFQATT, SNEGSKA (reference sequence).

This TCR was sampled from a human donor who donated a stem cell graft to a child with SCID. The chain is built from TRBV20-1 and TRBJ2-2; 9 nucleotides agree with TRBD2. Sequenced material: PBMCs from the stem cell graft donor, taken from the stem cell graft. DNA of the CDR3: TGCAGTGTCAGACCGGGGACTAGCTTTCCCGGGGAGCTGTTTTTT. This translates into CSVRPGTSFPGELFF.